This T cell receptor beta chain was captured in a study of cytomegalovirus exposure and HLA in healthy donors. On this clone itself: Its antigen is currently unknown.

Findings and caveats of the study: As a later analysis revealed, most CMV-associated TCR beta chains appeared HLA-restricted.

Germline V gives CDR1 LNHDA, CDR2 SQIVND (reference sequence). This CDR3 has 17 residues. The trim removed 5 bases at V and 1 base at J, leaving 10 bases unmatched. Vbeta (60) and Jbeta (13) primers were used in the PCR. Produced via immunoSEQ multiplex PCR; TCRdb's table is partial and in-frame only. Of 170,000 or so clones listed, roughly 80% are singletons. The specimen sequenced was PBMCs. The chain combines TRBV19 with TRBJ1-1; 10 bases align to TRBD1. This receptor was obtained from a boy aged 2 to 10 in good health and CMV-seronegative. Here the CDR3 DNA reads TGTGCCAGTAGTGCGTGGGACAGGGGCTTGGAGAACACTGAAGCTTTCTTT. Translating it yields CASSAWDRGLENTEAFF.